The sequence of this TCR beta chain was determined in a study of blood T cell repertoires in COVID-19. Study details: PBMCs, B-cell-depleted T cells, or T cells provided the cDNA or gDNA that made up the material.

The method was immunoSEQ multiplex PCR; TCRdb's version includes in-frame clones alone and lacks a portion of them. The sample lists about 12,000 clones, approximately 72% occurring once. CDR3 length: 15 amino acids. V shed 0 bases and J shed 4 bases, with 12 bases lying between them. CDR1 and CDR2 from the germline V gene are KGHSH and LQKENI. Sequencing input: peripheral blood. J is TRBJ2-5 and V is TRBV18, with D possibly matching TRBD1 (5 bases). The TCR sequence derives from a man in his 60s with COVID-19, enrolled during active disease. The CDR3 sequence: CASSPPGQGVETQYF. CDR3 DNA sequence: TGTGCCAGCTCACCACCGGGGCAAGGTGTAGAGACCCAGTACTTC.